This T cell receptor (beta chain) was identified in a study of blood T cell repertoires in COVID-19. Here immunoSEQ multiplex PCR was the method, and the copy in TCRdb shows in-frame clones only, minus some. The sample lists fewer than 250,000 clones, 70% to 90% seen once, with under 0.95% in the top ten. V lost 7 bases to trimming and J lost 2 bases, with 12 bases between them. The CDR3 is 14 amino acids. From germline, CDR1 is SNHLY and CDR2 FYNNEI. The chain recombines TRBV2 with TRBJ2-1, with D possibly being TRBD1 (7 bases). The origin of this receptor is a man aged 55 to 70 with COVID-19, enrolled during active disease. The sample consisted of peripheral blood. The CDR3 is CASKGGQAYNEQFF. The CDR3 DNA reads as TGTGCCAGCAAGGGAGGACAGGCCTACAATGAGCAGTTCTTC.